One and the same sample provided the 16 T cell receptor beta chains below, sequenced in a study of human T cells and chemical hapten exposure. Time point reported: patch test 2, 6 weeks after DPC sensitization. Regarding treatment: therapeutic diphenylcyclopropenone sensitization with weekly scalp DPC. TCRdb reanalysed the RACE reads using MiXCR and keeps one entry per CDR3 protein. This sample carries 110,000 or so distinct CDR3 sequences, roughly a tenth of them seen once, and the ten largest clones take 3.1%. This sample comprised whole blood, obtained in connection with sensitization to the hapten diphenylcyclopropenone (DPC). Source of these receptors: a woman in her thirties or forties with alopecia areata. Some clones in this sample may be carry-over from other donors' samples.

This chain links TRBV27 with TRBJ1-5; 9 nucleotides agree with TRBD1. The germline V gene encodes CDR1 MNHEY and CDR2 SMNVEV (reference sequence). The CDR3 is made up of 16 amino acids. V lost 7 bases and J lost 2; bases outside the gene matches: 9. CDR3 loop: CASIGTGRGGNQPQHF. The CDR3 DNA follows: TGTGCCAGCATAGGGACAGGGAGGGGAGGCAATCAGCCCCAGCATTTT.

This clonotype was seen ten or more times. This chain's CDR3 is CASSTPPNTEAFF. CDR3 coding DNA: TGCGCCAGCAGCACCCCACCGAACACTGAAGCTTTCTTT. This chain joins TRBV5-1 and TRBJ1-1, with no clear D. V lost 4 bases and J 1 base, leaving 8 bases between the germline ends. The CDR3 consists of 13 residues. Germline lookup yields CDR1 SGHRS and CDR2 YFSETQ.

The chain recombines TRBV4-3 with TRBJ1-5; TRBD1 aligns across 9 bases. The ends lost 0 bases at V and 9 bases at J; junction bases unmatched: 12. The V gene's germline CDR1 is LGHNA and CDR2 YSLEER. The length of the CDR3 is 17 residues. CDR3 sequence: CASSQEIPGQGGRPQHF. DNA for the CDR3: TGCGCCAGCAGCCAAGAAATACCGGGACAGGGAGGTCGGCCCCAGCATTTT.

In this sample, this clonotype turned up many times. The chain combines TRBV7-9 with TRBJ2-3; 13 bases are shared with TRBD2. CDR3 length: 17 residues. V shed 1 base and J 3 bases; nucleotides not matched to a gene: 4. CDR1 SEHNR and CDR2 FQNEAQ come from the germline V gene (reference sequence). CDR3 in amino acids: CASSLGGLAGVTDTQYF. As DNA, the CDR3 is TGTGCCAGCAGCTTAGGAGGACTAGCGGGGGTGACAGATACGCAGTATTTT. The full variable domain, with the rest looked up from reference TRBV7-9 and TRBJ2-3, is DTGVSQNPRHKITKRGQNVTFRCDPISEHNRLYWYRQTLGQGPEFLTYFQNEAQLEKSRLLSDRFSAERPKGSFSTLEIQRTEQGDSAMYLCASSLGGLAGVTDTQYFGPGTRLTVL.

This chain uses TRBV7-3 with TRBJ1-6; D ambiguous. Germline V gene lookup returns CDR1 SGHTA and CDR2 FQGTGA. This CDR3 contains 16 residues. V was clipped by 5 bases and J by 5 bases, with 16 bases between them. The CDR3 reads CASSHELYPNNSPLHF. CDR3 in DNA: TGTGCCAGCAGCCATGAATTATACCCCAATAATTCACCCCTCCACTTT.

The chain couples TRBV20-1 to TRBJ2-1; D might be TRBD1 (6 bases). V was clipped by 3 bases and J by 7 bases, with 10 bases between them. Germline CDR1 DFQATT, CDR2 SNEGSKA (reference sequence). The CDR3 contains 12 residues. The CDR3 nucleotides are TGCAGTGCTAGGAGGACAGAGAATGAGCAGTTCTTC. This sequence encodes CSARRTENEQFF.

This clonotype appeared a few times. This chain uses TRBV5-1 with TRBJ2-2; perhaps TRBD1 as D (6 bases). CDR3 length: 12 residues. Deletions cut 4 bases from V and 9 bases from J, with 10 bases between. Germline V gene data show CDR1 as SGHRS and CDR2 as YFSETQ. This chain's CDR3 is CASSPGQRELFF. DNA of the CDR3: TGCGCCAGCAGCCCGGGACAAAGGGAGCTGTTTTTT.

This clonotype was seen a few times. The chain combines TRBV6-5 with TRBJ1-2, with 7 bases identical to TRBD1. CDR1 is MNHEY and CDR2 is SVGAGI in the germline V gene. This CDR3 is built from 17 residues. Trimming at V came to 1 base and at J to 5 bases, leaving 13 bases not matched to a gene. The CDR3 region has the DNA TGTGCCAGCAGTTACTATGGAGGAACAGGGGTGGGATATGGCTACACCTTC. Encoded protein: CASSYYGGTGVGYGYTF.

V gene TRBV20-1 combines with J gene TRBJ1-1; no clear D. CDR3 length: 13 residues. Trimming stripped 5 bases from V and 2 bases from J, with 12 bases between. Germline lookup yields CDR1 DFQATT and CDR2 SNEGSKA (reference sequence). This CDR3 is CSALGYTNTEAFF. CDR3 bases: TGCAGTGCTTTAGGATACACTAACACTGAAGCTTTCTTT.

The gene calls are TRBV27 and TRBJ2-3; 12 nucleotides match TRBD2. Trimming removed 6 bases from V and 4 bases from J; junction bases left unmatched: 8. Germline V gene sequence: CDR1 MNHEY, CDR2 SMNVEV (reference sequence). The CDR3 spans 16 residues. In DNA, the CDR3 is TGTGCCAGCAGCGCTAGCGGGGGGGTCGTGGCAGATACGCAGTATTTT. Protein: CASSASGGVVADTQYF.

This clonotype was recorded many times. This chain links TRBV6-1 with TRBJ2-5, with D tentatively TRBD1 (5 bases). The CDR3 length is 14 residues. CDR1 and CDR2 from the germline V gene are MNHNS and SASEGT. Trimming shortened V by 4 bases and J by 1 base, and 10 bases separated the two germline ends. The DNA for the CDR3 is TGTGCCAGCAGTGTGCGACAGCTCCAAGAGACCCAGTACTTC. Its translation: CASSVRQLQETQYF.

This clonotype was found a few times. The chain joins TRBV27 to TRBJ1-6, with a weak D call TRBD1 (5 bases). CDR1 and CDR2 from the germline V gene are MNHEY and SMNVEV (reference sequence). The V gene lost 2 bases and the J gene lost 7 bases, with 9 bases spanning the gap. The CDR3 has 14 residues. CDR3 nucleotide sequence: TGTGCCAGCAGTTTAAGACAGCTAAATTCACCCCTCCACTTT. It codes for CASSLRQLNSPLHF.

This clonotype has ten or more counts. V gene TRBV19 combines with J gene TRBJ2-7; possibly TRBD1 or TRBD2 for D (5 bases each). V lost 5 bases and J lost 2, with 16 bases in between. The CDR3 totals 15 residues. Germline-derived CDR1 and CDR2 are LNHDA and SQIVND (reference sequence). The CDR3 DNA reads as TGTGCCAGTAGTGCCAGGGAGTCCGGCCCCTACGAGCAGTACTTC. This encodes CASSARESGPYEQYF.

This clonotype was picked up a small number of times. The rearrangement links TRBV5-5 to TRBJ2-1, with TRBD1 as a possible D gene (6 bases). With 0 bases removed from V and 1 base from J, the gap between germline ends came to 8 bases. The CDR3 totals 15 residues. Germline lookup yields CDR1 SGHKS and CDR2 YYEKEE (reference sequence). The CDR3 coding sequence is TGTGCCAGCAGCTTGGCAGGGGAGTCCTACAATGAGCAGTTCTTC. Protein: CASSLAGESYNEQFF. The complete variable domain, with remaining parts taken from reference TRBV5-5 and TRBJ2-1, reads DAGVTQSPTHLIKTRGQQVTLRCSPISGHKSVSWYQQVLGQGPQFIFQYYEKEERGRGNFPDRFSARQFPNYSSELNVNALLLGDSALYLCASSLAGESYNEQFFGPGTRLTVL.

This clonotype was seen only a few times. The chain recombines TRBV18 with TRBJ2-7; D possibly corresponds to TRBD1 (6 bases). Germline CDR1 and CDR2: KGHSH and LQKENI. The V gene lost 2 bases and the J gene lost 9 bases, with 17 bases spanning the gap. CDR3 size: 14 residues. CDR3 in amino acids: CASSPEGRGSRQYF. In DNA, the CDR3 is TGTGCCAGCTCACCAGAGGGCAGGGGATCCCGGCAGTACTTC.

With regard to this clonotype: A much larger clone lies a single base off, so this may be a read error. The chain employs TRBV5-1 and TRBJ1-1; D uncertain. Germline-derived CDR1 and CDR2 are SGHRS and YFSETQ. This CDR3 contains 14 residues. CDR3 nucleotide sequence: TGCGCCAGCAGCTCACTGTCGGTAAACACTGAAGCTTACTTT. Amino acids: CASSSLSVNTEAYF. The whole variable domain, filled in from reference TRBV5-1 and TRBJ1-1, reads KAGVTQTPRYLIKTRGQQVTLSCSPISGHRSVSWYQQTPGQGLQFLFEYFSETQRNKGNFPGRFSGRQFSNSRSEMNVSTLELGDSALYLCASSSLSVNTEAYFGQGTRLTVV.